The 9 T cell receptor beta chains given below trace back to one sample, sequenced in a study of vaccination and CD4 T cells after COVID-19. The study sequenced cultured CD4+ T cell DNA using the Oncomine TCR Beta short-read assay. TCRdb re-called the PCR reads with MiXCR, one entry per CDR3 protein. The table shows over 8,500 distinct CDR3 sequences, with around 59% occurring only once. Specified treatment: approximately 10-day PBMC culture with coronavirus spike peptide pools or control peptides (ViraFEST assay). Collection of the unexposed donor's CD4+ T cells took place before the COVID-19 pandemic (2011-2018). Their antigens are not known. The sequencing input was CD4+ T cells from blood, cultured in vitro. Receptor source: a human donor in good health.

The V gene is TRBV6-5, the J gene TRBJ1-5, with TRBD1 as a possible D gene (5 bases). V lost 2 bases, J lost 2 bases, and 16 bases lay in between. The CDR3 loop spans 17 amino acids. Germline CDR1 is MNHEY and CDR2 is SVGAGI. The CDR3, as DNA: TGTGCCAGCAGTTACGAACCCGGCAGGGCGGGCAATCAGCCCCAGCATTTT. Protein sequence: CASSYEPGRAGNQPQHF.

About this clonotype itself: Compared with germline, one end of the junction differs, possibly owing to a read error. The CDR3 nucleotides are TGTGCCAGCAGGGGGGCAGGGCCGGAGACCCAGTACTTT. It codes for CASRGAGPETQYF. V and J are TRBV6-1 and TRBJ2-5; tentatively, D is TRBD1 (6 bases). Germline assignment: CDR1 MNHNS and CDR2 SASEGT. The CDR3 consists of 13 residues.

CDR3 protein: CASSRPVSGANVLTF. CDR3 nucleotides: TGTGCCAGCAGTAGACCGGTCTCTGGGGCCAACGTCCTGACTTTC. This chain connects TRBV6-1 to TRBJ2-6; no clear D. The CDR3 contains 15 residues. Trimming left V 5 bases short and J 0 bases short, with 8 bases between. The germline gives CDR1 MNHNS, CDR2 SASEGT.

This clonotype was detected only a few times. DNA for the CDR3: TGTGCCAGCAGCTTACTAGATCTCCCCTACAATGAGCAGTTCTTC. Its protein is CASSLLDLPYNEQFF. V usage is TRBV11-2 and J usage is TRBJ2-1; D is undetermined. The CDR3 covers 15 residues. The germline V and J ends were trimmed by 2 bases and 2 bases, with 10 bases remaining between them. Germline V gene data show CDR1 as SGHAT and CDR2 as FQNNGV.

The chain carries TRBV19 and TRBJ2-2; TRBD2 is a possible D gene (6 bases). Trimming took off 6 bases at V and 5 bases at J, with 16 bases between the two ends. In germline, CDR1 is LNHDA, CDR2 SQIVND (reference sequence). The CDR3 extends over 15 amino acids. The CDR3 DNA is TGTGCCAGTAGCCTGGGAGGCGTAAGGACCGGGGAGCTGTTTTTT. It specifies CASSLGGVRTGELFF.

The V call is TRBV7-9, the J call TRBJ2-7; TRBD2 is a possible D gene (5 bases). The V and J ends lost 5 bases and 7 bases respectively, with 12 bases between them. The CDR3 has 12 residues. Germline lookup yields CDR1 SEHNR and CDR2 FQNEAQ (reference sequence). The CDR3 bases are TGTGCCAGCAGCATCTCGCGAGGGGAGCAGTACTTC. Protein product: CASSISRGEQYF. Based on the CDR3 plus reference TRBV7-9 and TRBJ2-7, the full variable domain is DTGVSQNPRHKITKRGQNVTFRCDPISEHNRLYWYRQTLGQGPEFLTYFQNEAQLEKSRLLSDRFSAERPKGSFSTLEIQRTEQGDSAMYLCASSISRGEQYFGPGTRLTVT.

The chain combines TRBV6-1 with TRBJ1-5; D is perhaps TRBD1 (5 bases). The CDR3 has 15 residues. Trimming took off 0 bases at V and 4 bases at J, with 10 bases between the two ends. Germline V lookup: CDR1 MNHNS, CDR2 SASEGT. CDR3 DNA sequence: TGTGCCAGCAGTGAAGCTGGAGGGGCAAATCAGCCCCAGCATTTT. Translating it yields CASSEAGGANQPQHF.

The CDR3 here is CASSYFSSGGILYF. In DNA, the CDR3 is TGTGCCAGCAGTTACTTTTCTAGCGGGGGCATCCTGTACTTC. This chain uses TRBV6-5 with TRBJ2-7; TRBD2 agrees at 10 bases. Trimming removed 1 base from V and 12 bases from J; junction bases left unmatched: 9. Per the germline V gene, CDR1 is MNHEY and CDR2 is SVGAGI. There are 14 residues in the CDR3.

This clonotype was seen only a few times. The chain joins TRBV10-3 to TRBJ1-5; TRBD1 matches 7 bases. V was pared by 10 bases and J by 3 bases, with 9 bases of the junction left unmatched. The CDR3 totals 14 residues. Germline V gene sequence: CDR1 ENHRY, CDR2 SYGVKD. The DNA of the CDR3 is TGTGCCACCACAGGGGTGGGAGACAATCAGCCCCAGCATTTT. This gives the protein CATTGVGDNQPQHF.